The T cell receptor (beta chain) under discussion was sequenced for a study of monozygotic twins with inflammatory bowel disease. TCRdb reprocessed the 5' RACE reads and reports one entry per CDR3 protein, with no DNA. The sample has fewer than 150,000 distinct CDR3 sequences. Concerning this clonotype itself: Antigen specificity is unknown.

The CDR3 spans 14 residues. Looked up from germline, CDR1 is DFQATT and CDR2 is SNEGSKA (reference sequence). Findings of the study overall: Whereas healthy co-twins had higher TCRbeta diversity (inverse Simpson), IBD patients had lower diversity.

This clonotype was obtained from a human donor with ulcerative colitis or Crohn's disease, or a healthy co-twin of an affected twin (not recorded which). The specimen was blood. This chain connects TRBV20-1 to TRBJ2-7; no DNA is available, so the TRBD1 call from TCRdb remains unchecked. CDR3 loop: CSAGGTAPVLEQYF.